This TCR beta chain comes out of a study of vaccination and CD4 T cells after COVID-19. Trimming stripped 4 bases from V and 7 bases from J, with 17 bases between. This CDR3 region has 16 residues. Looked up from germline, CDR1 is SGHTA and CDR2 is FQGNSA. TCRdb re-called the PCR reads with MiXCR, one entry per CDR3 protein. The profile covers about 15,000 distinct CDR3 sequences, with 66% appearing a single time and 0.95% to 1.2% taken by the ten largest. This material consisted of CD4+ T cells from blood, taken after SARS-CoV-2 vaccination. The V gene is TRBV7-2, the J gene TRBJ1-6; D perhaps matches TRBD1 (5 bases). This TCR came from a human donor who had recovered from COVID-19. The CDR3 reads CASSSPVLGGNSPLHF. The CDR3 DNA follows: TGTGCCAGCAGCTCTCCAGTCTTGGGGGGGAATTCACCCCTCCACTTT.